This T cell receptor (beta chain) was captured by sequencing in a study of CD4+ T cells in melanoma. Assay used: immunoSEQ multiplex PCR; TCRdb lists only in-frame clones, some missing. This sample has about 11,000 clones, with less than 75% found just once. This CDR3 is built from 16 residues. Trimming cost V 5 bases and J 4 bases, with 18 bases left between them. The germline V gene encodes CDR1 SEHNR and CDR2 FQNEAQ (reference sequence). Points from the study as a whole: CD8+ T cell, macrophage and B cell function reportedly correlated with neoantigen-specific CD4+ T cells. In melanoma, neoantigen-specific CD4+ T cells reportedly differed in differentiation state.

Regarding this clone: Its antigen is still unknown.

This receptor was identified in a human donor with melanoma. The sample taken for sequencing was cells from a culture (not recorded whether cultured in vitro). V gene TRBV7-9 combines with J gene TRBJ1-5, with D perhaps TRBD1 (6 bases). The CDR3 here is CASSPLGAGRNQPQHF. The DNA for the CDR3 is TGTGCCAGCAGCCCGTTGGGGGCAGGGCGAAATCAGCCCCAGCATTTT.